Below are 15 T cell receptor beta chains sequenced from a single sample in a study of T cell changes during pregnancy in multiple sclerosis. The data were produced by immunoSEQ multiplex PCR, yet TCRdb's version contains in-frame clones alone and is incomplete. The sample has tens of thousands of clones; 80% to 90% are singletons. The source material was CD4+ T cells from peripheral blood mononuclear cells, sampled in the first trimester of pregnancy. The origin of the receptors is a female donor with multiple sclerosis, enrolled in a pregnancy study.

This clone was seen just once. The chain has TRBV7-2 and TRBJ1-1, with 11 positions matching TRBD1. The CDR3 is 15 amino acids. CDR1 is SGHTA and CDR2 is FQGNSA in the germline V gene. The ends lost 0 bases at V and 6 bases at J; junction bases unmatched: 3. The DNA of the CDR3 is TGTGCCAGCAGCTTAGCCCGGGGACAGGGGGCTGAAGCTTTCTTT. This encodes CASSLARGQGAEAFF. The complete variable domain, with remaining parts taken from reference TRBV7-2 and TRBJ1-1, reads GAGVSQSPSNKVTEKGKDVELRCDPISGHTALYWYRQSLGQGLEFLIYFQGNSAPDKSGLPSDRFSAERTGGSVSTLTIQRTQQEDSAVYLCASSLARGQGAEAFFGQGTRLTVV.

This clone was detected only a few times. This chain joins TRBV27 and TRBJ2-7; 11 bases align to TRBD2. CDR1 and CDR2 (germline): MNHEY, SMNVEV (reference sequence). CDR3 length: 17 amino acids. Germline trimming cut 5 bases from V and 3 bases from J; bases unmatched to any gene: 12. DNA for the CDR3: TGTGCCAGCAGTACAATTAGACTAGCGGGGTCAAGCTACGAGCAGTACTTC. The encoded protein is CASSTIRLAGSSYEQYF.

This clone was recorded once. V usage is TRBV21-1 and J usage is TRBJ2-3; the table's D gene call, TRBD1, was not cross checked with the DNA. TRBV21-1 constitutes a pseudogene. This CDR3 comprises 22 residues. CDR3 residues: CASSKNHRWLWGWTGSTDTQYF. CDR3 DNA: TGTGCCAGCAGCAAAAATCACAGGTGGCTTTGGGGGTGGACAGGCAGCACAGATACGCAGTATTTT.

This chain connects TRBV5-6 to TRBJ2-4; TRBD2 might be the D (7 bases). The CDR3 length is 16 residues. CDR1 is SGHDT, CDR2 YYEEEE, per germline. Trimming shortened V by 3 bases and J by 0 bases, and 13 bases separated the two germline ends. The CDR3 nucleotides are TGTGCCAGCAGCTGGGGGGGGCAAGTAGCCAAAAACATTCAGTACTTC. Residues: CASSWGGQVAKNIQYF.

The V and J genes are TRBV6-1 and TRBJ1-5, with TRBD1 identical over 7 bases. The V segment lost 10 bases and the J segment 6 bases; nucleotides outside the gene matches: 9. The CDR3 is 13 amino acids. The germline V gene encodes CDR1 MNHNS and CDR2 SASEGT. The DNA for the CDR3 is TGTGCCACTCAGACAGGGCCGGGTCAGCCCCAGCATTTT. It encodes CATQTGPGQPQHF.

The J gene is TRBJ1-2, the V gene TRBV7-2; D is unresolved. This CDR3 has 13 residues. Per germline, CDR1 SGHTA and CDR2 FQGNSA. V was trimmed by 2 bases and J by 2 bases, leaving 6 bases between them. CDR3 DNA: TGTGCCAGCAGCTTAACAGAAAACTATGGCTACACCTTC. This codes for CASSLTENYGYTF.

V and J are TRBV28 and TRBJ2-3, with 8 positions matching TRBD1. The germline V gene encodes CDR1 MDHEN and CDR2 SYDVKM. V shed 3 bases, J shed 0 bases, and the junction held 5 bases outside the gene matches. The CDR3 runs to 16 residues. CDR3 region: CASSFPGGLSTDTQYF. The CDR3 bases are TGTGCCAGCAGTTTTCCAGGGGGCCTTAGCACAGATACGCAGTATTTT.

V is TRBV30 and J is TRBJ2-7; 7 positions agree with TRBD2. CDR1 is GTSNPN, CDR2 SVGIG, per germline (reference sequence). CDR3 size: 14 residues. Unmatched junction bases numbered 6, after V lost 0 bases and J lost 4 bases. CDR3 sequence reads: CAWSVGGTAYEQYF. The DNA of the CDR3 is TGTGCCTGGAGTGTGGGAGGGACGGCGTACGAGCAGTACTTC. Variable domain in full (rest from reference TRBV30 and TRBJ2-7): SQTIHQWPATLVQPVGSPLSLECTVEGTSNPNLYWYRQAAGRGLQLLFYSVGIGQISSEVPQNLSASRPQDRQFILSSKKLLLSDSGFYLCAWSVGGTAYEQYFGPGTRLTVT.

The V and J genes are TRBV5-1 and TRBJ1-1; D remains ambiguous. The V gene's germline CDR1 is SGHRS and CDR2 YFSETQ. The CDR3 is made up of 15 amino acids. The V gene lost 0 bases and the J gene lost 0 bases, with 9 bases spanning the gap. CDR3 sequence: CASSLAAGMNTEAFF. CDR3 DNA sequence: TGCGCCAGCAGCTTGGCCGCGGGAATGAACACTGAAGCTTTCTTT.

The chain couples TRBV11-1 to TRBJ2-5; D call uncertain. V was trimmed by 3 bases and J by 2 bases, leaving 10 bases between them. In germline, CDR1 is SGHAT, CDR2 FQDESV (reference sequence). The CDR3 consists of 14 residues. The CDR3 nucleotides are TGTGCCAGCAGCTTCACAACTAATCAAGAGACCCAGTACTTC. Amino acids: CASSFTTNQETQYF.

The chain uses TRBV6-5 and TRBJ2-7; TRBD1 agrees at 7 bases. This CDR3 is 14 amino acids long. Trimming at V came to 5 bases and at J to 4 bases, leaving 8 bases not matched to a gene. The germline gives CDR1 MNHEY, CDR2 SVGAGI. The CDR3 DNA sequence: TGTGCCAGCAGTGACAGGACAGGCCGGTACGAGCAGTACTTC. Residues: CASSDRTGRYEQYF.

This sequence joins TRBV6-4 and TRBJ1-1; no definite D call. There are 13 residues in the CDR3. Per germline, CDR1 MRHNA and CDR2 SNTAGT. V lost 3 bases and J 4 bases, leaving 9 bases between the germline ends. CDR3 nucleotide sequence: TGTGCCAGCAGTGAAGGAAGAGGCACTGAAGCTTTCTTT. This encodes CASSEGRGTEAFF.

The rearrangement joins TRBV9 to TRBJ2-3; D ambiguous. CDR1 is SGDLS and CDR2 is YYNGEE in the germline V gene. Trimming took off 4 bases at V and 1 base at J, with 7 bases between the two ends. The CDR3 runs 13 residues. The CDR3 coding sequence is TGTGCCAGCAGCTGGCAGGGCACAGATACGCAGTATTTT. Its translation: CASSWQGTDTQYF.

The chain combines TRBV18 with TRBJ2-1, with 12 positions matching TRBD2. The CDR3 has 15 amino acids. The V gene end was trimmed by 0 bases and the J gene end by 7 bases; junction bases not matched to a gene: 1. Germline V gene data show CDR1 as KGHSH and CDR2 as LQKENI. CDR3 amino acids: CASSPPGTSGNEQFF. In DNA form, the CDR3 reads TGTGCCAGCTCACCACCCGGGACTAGCGGGAATGAGCAGTTCTTC.

The chain is built from TRBV6-5 and TRBJ2-2; 8 bases line up with TRBD2. V was pared by 6 bases and J by 4 bases, with 7 bases of the junction left unmatched. The CDR3 is made up of 15 amino acids. Per germline, CDR1 MNHEY and CDR2 SVGAGI. CDR3 sequence (DNA): TGTGCCAGCAGAAAGAGCGGGAGTCGCACCGGGGAGCTGTTTTTT. Translated: CASRKSGSRTGELFF.